Listed here are 30 T cell receptor beta chains from one sample, sequenced in a study of blood T cell repertoires in COVID-19. The table came from immunoSEQ multiplex PCR; TCRdb's copy has only in-frame clones and leaves some out. The table records a few hundred thousand clones, 87% of them present only once. Sample: PBMCs or T cells enriched from blood (not recorded which). Receptors were obtained from a woman aged 18 to 35 who had recovered from COVID-19.

This chain connects TRBV7-3 to TRBJ2-5, with D possibly matching TRBD2 (5 bases). The CDR3 has 13 amino acids. V was cut by 5 bases and J by 5 bases, with 12 bases left in between. Looked up from germline, CDR1 is SGHTA and CDR2 is FQGTGA. The chain's CDR3 is CASSPWPGETQYF. The CDR3 DNA sequence: TGTGCCAGCAGCCCCTGGCCGGGGGAGACCCAGTACTTC.

This chain uses TRBV7-2 with TRBJ1-6; 7 nucleotides align to TRBD1. The germline CDR1 and CDR2 sequences are SGHTA and FQGNSA. V gave up 4 bases and J gave up 9 bases; unmatched junction bases: 9. The CDR3 is 15 amino acids. This CDR3 reads CASSSRMTGSSPLHF. The CDR3, as DNA: TGTGCCAGCAGCTCGCGTATGACAGGGTCTTCACCCCTCCACTTT.

The chain is built from TRBV9 and TRBJ1-2; 9 positions match TRBD1. The CDR3 contains 15 residues. After removal of 3 bases from V and 4 bases from J, the junction contained 7 bases not matched to a gene. Germline CDR1 SGDLS, CDR2 YYNGEE. Here the CDR3 reads CASSARDREGYGYTF. DNA for the CDR3: TGTGCCAGCAGCGCCCGGGACAGGGAGGGCTATGGCTACACCTTC.

The rearrangement links TRBV14 to TRBJ1-2; weak D call: TRBD1 (6 bases). Germline values: CDR1 SGHDN, CDR2 FVKESK. The CDR3 is 17 amino acids. Trimming took off 0 bases at V and 4 bases at J, with 18 bases between the two ends. DNA of the CDR3: TGTGCCAGCAGCCAAGATCTGGGAGACAGGTCAGGCTATGGCTACACCTTC. Protein: CASSQDLGDRSGYGYTF.

V and J are TRBV4-3 and TRBJ2-3, with 9 bases aligning to TRBD2. J gave up 4 bases and V 0 bases, and 5 bases lay outside the gene matches. CDR1 and CDR2 from the germline V gene are LGHNA and YSLEER. The CDR3 sequence is 16 residues long. The CDR3 protein is CASSQDGTSNADTQYF. The CDR3 nucleotides are TGCGCCAGCAGCCAAGATGGGACTAGCAATGCAGATACGCAGTATTTT.

This chain uses TRBV10-3 with TRBJ2-7; the match to TRBD1 covers 7 bases. After removal of 3 bases from V and 1 base from J, the junction contained 3 bases not matched to a gene. CDR3 length: 14 residues. The V gene's germline CDR1 is ENHRY and CDR2 SYGVKD. The DNA of the CDR3 is TGTGCCATCAGTGAAACAGGGGTATCCTACGAGCAGTACTTC. This encodes CAISETGVSYEQYF.

This chain joins TRBV19 and TRBJ1-6; D gene uncertain. The CDR3 extends over 15 amino acids. From germline, CDR1 is LNHDA and CDR2 SQIVND (reference sequence). With 5 bases removed from V and 0 bases from J, the gap between germline ends came to 8 bases. CDR3: CASSAYSSYNSPLHF. The CDR3 coding sequence is TGTGCCAGTAGTGCCTATAGCTCCTATAATTCACCCCTCCACTTT.

This chain uses TRBV3-1 (or the pseudogene TRBV3-2) with TRBJ1-1, with 11 bases identical to TRBD1. Germline V gene data show CDR1 as LGHDT and CDR2 as YNNKEL (reference sequence). The CDR3 has 14 amino acids. V shed 2 bases and J 12 bases; nucleotides not matched to a gene: 8. This chain's CDR3 is CASSQRMGQGVTFF. The CDR3 DNA reads as TGTGCCAGCAGCCAAAGAATGGGACAGGGGGTGACTTTCTTT.

The chain carries TRBV28 and TRBJ1-2; unclear D gene. Germline V gene data show CDR1 as MDHEN and CDR2 as SYDVKM. Between the trimmed V and J ends, which lost 7 bases and 4 bases, there was a span of 16 bases. There are 14 residues in the CDR3. The DNA of the CDR3 is TGTGCCAGCACCCCCCTAGGGAGGAGCTATGGCTACACCTTC. This translates into CASTPLGRSYGYTF.

This clone was observed once. The rearrangement links TRBV4-3 to TRBJ2-5; tentatively, D is TRBD2 (6 bases). This CDR3 region has 13 residues. Trimming removed 0 bases at V and 13 bases at J, with 15 bases between. Germline values: CDR1 LGHNA, CDR2 YSLEER. The CDR3: CASSQDLVLARYF. The DNA of the CDR3 is TGCGCCAGCAGCCAAGATTTGGTCCTAGCGCGGTACTTC.

V and J are TRBV9 and TRBJ1-1; 10 bases map to TRBD1. Trimming at V came to 6 bases and at J to 4 bases, leaving 6 bases not matched to a gene. Germline V gene sequence: CDR1 SGDLS, CDR2 YYNGEE. The CDR3 spans 14 residues. CDR3 loop: CASNRGQGTTEAFF. In DNA, the CDR3 is TGTGCCAGCAATCGGGGACAGGGGACCACTGAAGCTTTCTTT.

This chain links TRBV4-2 with TRBJ2-7; 12 bases match TRBD2. V trimming: 4 bases; J trimming: 2 bases; junction bases outside the gene matches: 9. The CDR3 is made up of 17 amino acids. CDR1 and CDR2 (germline): LGHNA, YNFKEQ. CDR3 sequence: CASSPAGLAGNTYEQYF. CDR3 in DNA: TGTGCCAGCAGCCCCGCGGGACTAGCGGGTAACACCTACGAGCAGTACTTC.

The chain combines TRBV6-5 with TRBJ1-1; 9 bases fit TRBD1. V lost 6 bases, J lost 5 bases, and 10 bases stayed unmatched. The V gene's germline CDR1 is MNHEY and CDR2 SVGAGI. The CDR3 is 15 amino acids. The CDR3 protein is CASRGHVGQGTEAFF. CDR3 DNA: TGTGCCAGCAGGGGGCACGTTGGACAGGGGACTGAAGCTTTCTTT.

In DNA form, the CDR3 reads TGTGCCAGCAGCTTAGCGGCAGGGGGGAGTGAAAAACTGTTTTTT. This gives the protein CASSLAAGGSEKLFF. The chain combines TRBV7-6 with TRBJ1-4; 7 nucleotides match TRBD1. CDR1 is SGHVS and CDR2 is FNYEAQ in the germline V gene. The CDR3 is made up of 15 amino acids. J lost 7 bases, V lost 0 bases, and 5 bases had no gene match.

The rearrangement uses TRBV29-1 and TRBJ1-4; D gene ambiguous. V was trimmed by 7 bases and J by 0 bases, leaving 9 bases between them. CDR3 length: 13 amino acids. CDR1 is SQVTM, CDR2 ANQGSEA, per germline. The CDR3 coding sequence is TGCAGCGCCAGACAAGCAACTAATGAAAAACTGTTTTTT. Encoded protein: CSARQATNEKLFF.

This chain connects TRBV28 to TRBJ1-4, with D uncertain. Trimming shortened V by 4 bases and J by 2 bases, and 11 bases separated the two germline ends. The CDR3 sequence is 15 residues long. Per the germline V gene, CDR1 is MDHEN and CDR2 is SYDVKM. In DNA, the CDR3 is TGTGCCAGCAGTTCCCCCGGGGTGACTAATGAAAAACTGTTTTTT. Amino acids: CASSSPGVTNEKLFF.

This chain links TRBV12-3 or TRBV12-4 with TRBJ2-2; the D is unclear. V lost 4 bases and J 6 bases, leaving 6 bases between the germline ends. The CDR3 loop spans 12 amino acids. CDR3 sequence (DNA): TGTGCCAGCAGTTCCCCCTCCGGGGAGCTGTTTTTT. Residues: CASSSPSGELFF.

The V call is TRBV6-5, the J call TRBJ2-1; 7 bases are shared with TRBD1. J lost 9 bases, V lost 10 bases, and 12 bases had no gene match. In germline, CDR1 is MNHEY, CDR2 SVGAGI. The CDR3 covers 13 residues. The CDR3 is CATKTGTEAEQFF. In DNA, the CDR3 is TGTGCCACTAAAACCGGGACAGAAGCTGAGCAGTTCTTC.

The J gene is TRBJ1-4, the V gene TRBV4-3; D might be TRBD1 (5 bases). Germline V lookup: CDR1 LGHNA, CDR2 YSLEER. This CDR3 region has 15 residues. V lost 1 base to trimming and J lost 8 bases, with 14 bases between them. CDR3 protein: CASSQGQGVREKLFF. The CDR3 nucleotides read TGCGCCAGCAGCCAAGGGCAGGGTGTAAGAGAAAAACTGTTTTTT.

This chain uses TRBV2 with TRBJ1-4, with D perhaps matching TRBD1 (6 bases). The germline V gene has CDR1 SNHLY and CDR2 FYNNEI. The CDR3 covers 15 residues. Deletions cut 4 bases from V and 13 bases from J, with 22 bases between. This CDR3 is CASSVTGPRGPRLFF. In nucleotides, the CDR3 is TGTGCCAGCAGTGTGACAGGACCACGGGGCCCTCGACTGTTTTTT.

The genes are TRBV2 and TRBJ2-2, with 8 bases aligning to TRBD2. V lost 7 bases, J lost 1 base, and 5 bases stayed unmatched. Germline CDR1 is SNHLY and CDR2 is FYNNEI. The CDR3 contains 15 residues. This chain's CDR3 is CASKPGLGNTGELFF. The CDR3 DNA is TGTGCCAGCAAACCGGGACTAGGGAACACCGGGGAGCTGTTTTTT.

The rearrangement joins TRBV18 to TRBJ1-6; 8 nucleotides align to TRBD1. The V segment lost 6 bases and the J segment 1 base; nucleotides outside the gene matches: 5. Germline-derived CDR1 and CDR2 are KGHSH and LQKENI. This CDR3 contains 16 residues. Written as DNA, the CDR3 is TGTGCCAGCTCGGCGGACAGGGTGTCCTATAATTCACCCCTCCACTTT. Residues: CASSADRVSYNSPLHF.

Here the CDR3 reads CASSPDRVVNTIYF. CDR3 nucleotide sequence: TGTGCCAGCAGCCCCGACAGGGTAGTGAACACCATATATTTT. The chain employs TRBV9 and TRBJ1-3, with TRBD1 matching over 7 bases. The CDR3 runs 14 residues. Trimming cost V 4 bases and J 7 bases; bases outside gene matches: 8. The germline gives CDR1 SGDLS, CDR2 YYNGEE.

V usage is TRBV27 and J usage is TRBJ2-7, with TRBD2 identical over 7 bases. CDR3 length: 12 amino acids. The J segment lost 3 bases and the V segment lost 4 bases, leaving 0 bases of the junction unmatched. Germline lookup yields CDR1 MNHEY and CDR2 SMNVEV (reference sequence). The CDR3: CASSWDYYEQYF. CDR3 DNA sequence: TGTGCCAGCAGTTGGGACTACTACGAGCAGTACTTC.

V is TRBV24-1 and J is TRBJ1-2; D possibly corresponds to TRBD1 (6 bases). Per the germline V gene, CDR1 is KGHDR and CDR2 is SFDVKD. The CDR3 has 16 residues. V lost 4 bases to trimming and J lost 4 bases, with 18 bases between them. The CDR3 loop is CATSDHQGGSAYGYTF. CDR3 sequence (DNA): TGTGCCACCAGTGACCACCAAGGGGGATCGGCCTATGGCTACACCTTC.

On this clone itself: Other DNA sequences in this specimen translate into the identical CDR3. V gene TRBV5-1 combines with J gene TRBJ1-1; D may be TRBD1 (5 bases). Germline lookup yields CDR1 SGHRS and CDR2 YFSETQ. There are 13 residues in the CDR3. V lost 1 base, J lost 1 base, and 5 bases lay in between. CDR3 DNA: TGCGCCAGCAGCTTGCAGGGGAACACTGAAGCTTTCTTT. Translation gives CASSLQGNTEAFF. The variable domain in full, with the rest retrieved from reference TRBV5-1 and TRBJ1-1, is KAGVTQTPRYLIKTRGQQVTLSCSPISGHRSVSWYQQTPGQGLQFLFEYFSETQRNKGNFPGRFSGRQFSNSRSEMNVSTLELGDSALYLCASSLQGNTEAFFGQGTRLTVV.

This clone appeared a single time. The chain joins TRBV21-1 to TRBJ1-5; the D call in the table, TRBD1, was not verified against the DNA. TRBV21-1 constitutes a pseudogene. The CDR3 length is 14 residues. CDR3 protein: CASSPDIPQRPQHF. CDR3 DNA: TGTGCCAGCAGCCCCGACATTCCCCAACGGCCCCAGCATTTT.

The CDR3 DNA is TGTGCCAGCAGCTACATTGACAGTTCTGAAGCTTTCTTT. This gives the protein CASSYIDSSEAFF. The gene calls are TRBV14 and TRBJ1-1, with a tentative D call TRBD1 (5 bases). V gave up 5 bases and J gave up 6 bases, with 13 bases separating them. The CDR3 extends over 13 amino acids. Germline CDR1 is SGHDN and CDR2 is FVKESK.

The chain couples TRBV28 to TRBJ1-5; no reliable D call. V was shortened by 7 bases and J by 0 bases, with 4 bases between the two germline ends. CDR1 and CDR2 (germline): MDHEN, SYDVKM. The CDR3 consists of 12 residues. DNA for the CDR3: TGTGCCAGCACTTATAGCAATCAGCCCCAGCATTTT. This sequence encodes CASTYSNQPQHF.

The chain joins TRBV9 to TRBJ1-3, with a tentative D call TRBD1 (6 bases). CDR3 length equals 15 residues. Germline CDR1 SGDLS, CDR2 YYNGEE. With 4 bases removed from V and 0 bases from J, the gap between germline ends came to 11 bases. The CDR3 protein is CASSSTGYSGNTIYF. For the CDR3, the DNA is TGTGCCAGCAGCTCCACAGGGTACTCTGGAAACACCATATATTTT. Supplemented by reference TRBV9 and TRBJ1-3, the full variable domain reads DSGVTQTPKHLITATGQRVTLRCSPRSGDLSVYWYQQSLDQGLQFLIQYYNGEERAKGNILERFSAQQFPDLHSELNLSSLELGDSALYFCASSSTGYSGNTIYFGEGSWLTVV.